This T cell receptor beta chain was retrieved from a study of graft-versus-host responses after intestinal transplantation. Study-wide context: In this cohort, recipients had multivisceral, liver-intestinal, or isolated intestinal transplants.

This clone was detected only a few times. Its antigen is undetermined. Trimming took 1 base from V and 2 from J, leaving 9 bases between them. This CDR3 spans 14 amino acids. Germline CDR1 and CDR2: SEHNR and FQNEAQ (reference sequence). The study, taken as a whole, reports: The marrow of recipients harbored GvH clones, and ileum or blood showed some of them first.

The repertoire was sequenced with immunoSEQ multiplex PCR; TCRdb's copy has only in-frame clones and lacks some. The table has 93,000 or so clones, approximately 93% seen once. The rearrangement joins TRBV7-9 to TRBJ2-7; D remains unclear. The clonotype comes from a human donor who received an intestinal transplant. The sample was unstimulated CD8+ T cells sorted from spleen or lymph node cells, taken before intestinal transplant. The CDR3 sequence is CASSLVPDPYEQYF. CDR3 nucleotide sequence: TGTGCCAGCAGCTTAGTCCCAGACCCCTACGAGCAGTACTTC.